The 14 T cell receptor beta chains in this list originate from one sample, sequenced in a study of OX40 agonist ivuxolimab in advanced cancers. Sequencing used immunoSEQ multiplex PCR; TCRdb keeps in-frame clones, though not all of them. The data contain roughly 29,000 clones, roughly 83% of them singletons. Here the sequenced sample was CD4+ or CD8+ T cells sorted from blood, taken in a trial of the OX40 agonist ivuxolimab. Every receptor here comes from an adult with an advanced solid tumor such as melanoma, head and neck, liver or kidney cancer.

The J gene is TRBJ2-3, the V gene TRBV15; D remains unclear. V shed 6 bases and J shed 0 bases, with 7 bases lying between them. CDR3 length: 13 residues. CDR1 is LNHNV and CDR2 is YYDKDF in the germline V gene (reference sequence). This chain's CDR3 is CATRVGSTDTQYF. The CDR3 region has the DNA TGTGCCACCAGAGTCGGTAGCACAGATACGCAGTATTTT.

V is TRBV25-1 and J is TRBJ2-5; D might be TRBD2 (7 bases). The CDR3 has 14 amino acids. Germline CDR1 MGHDK, CDR2 SYGVNS. Trimming took 5 bases from V and 4 from J, leaving 14 bases between them. Here the CDR3 DNA reads TGTGCCAGCAGTCTAGGCGGGGGCCGAGAGACCCAGTACTTC. It translates to CASSLGGGRETQYF.

This clone was seen only once. The genes are TRBV7-2 and TRBJ2-7, with D possibly TRBD2 on 6 matching bases. Germline V gene sequence: CDR1 SGHTA, CDR2 FQGNSA. V was clipped by 5 bases and J by 2 bases, with 19 bases between them. CDR3 length: 16 residues. For the CDR3, the DNA is TGTGCCAGCAGCCTACCTCGGAGGGAGGCCACCTACGAGCAGTACTTC. It specifies CASSLPRREATYEQYF.

V is TRBV7-9 and J is TRBJ1-2, with no clear D. This CDR3 spans 14 amino acids. Trimming shortened V by 5 bases and J by 7 bases, and 17 bases separated the two germline ends. The germline V gene has CDR1 SEHNR and CDR2 FQNEAQ (reference sequence). CDR3 in amino acids: CASSPTVGSAGYTF. As DNA, the CDR3 is TGTGCCAGCAGCCCGACCGTGGGTTCCGCTGGCTACACCTTC. Complete variable domain (other parts from reference TRBV7-9 and TRBJ1-2): DTGVSQNPRHKITKRGQNVTFRCDPISEHNRLYWYRQTLGQGPEFLTYFQNEAQLEKSRLLSDRFSAERPKGSFSTLEIQRTEQGDSAMYLCASSPTVGSAGYTFGSGTRLTVV.

The chain carries TRBV4-2 and TRBJ1-5; maybe TRBD1 (6 bases). The CDR3 is 17 residues long. Germline CDR1 and CDR2: LGHNA and YNFKEQ. The V end lost 1 base, the J end lost 2 bases, and 15 bases lay between the germline ends. The CDR3 loop is CASSQVQGEDGNQPQHF. In DNA, the CDR3 is TGTGCCAGCAGCCAAGTACAGGGAGAGGATGGCAATCAGCCCCAGCATTTT.

The chain links TRBV5-1 to TRBJ2-7; no firm D call. The V end lost 0 bases, the J end lost 2 bases, and 12 bases lay between the germline ends. Germline V gene sequence: CDR1 SGHRS, CDR2 YFSETQ. CDR3 length equals 15 residues. The CDR3 DNA reads TGCGCCAGCAGCTTGGACCCCTTTGTGGCCTACGAGCAGTACTTC. Translating it yields CASSLDPFVAYEQYF.

The V and J genes are TRBV5-6 and TRBJ2-7, with D possibly matching TRBD2 (6 bases). CDR1 and CDR2 (germline): SGHDT, YYEEEE. This CDR3 is 15 amino acids long. Between the trimmed V and J ends, which lost 2 bases and 3 bases, there was a span of 15 bases. CDR3 in amino acids: CASSFPSVTDYEQYF. The CDR3 coding sequence is TGTGCCAGCAGCTTCCCTAGCGTTACCGACTACGAGCAGTACTTC.

The chain employs TRBV5-4 and TRBJ2-7; D possibly corresponds to TRBD2 (6 bases). The CDR3 runs 15 residues. V was clipped by 4 bases and J by 7 bases, with 21 bases between them. Germline V gene sequence: CDR1 SGHNT, CDR2 YYREEE (reference sequence). CDR3 DNA sequence: TGTGCCAGCAGCGTGTCCGGGACTGGGATTATAGAGCAGTACTTC. It is translated as CASSVSGTGIIEQYF. The whole variable domain, remainder taken from reference TRBV5-4 and TRBJ2-7, is ETGVTQSPTHLIKTRGQQVTLRCSSQSGHNTVSWYQQALGQGPQFIFQYYREEENGRGNFPPRFSGLQFPNYSSELNVNALELDDSALYLCASSVSGTGIIEQYFGPGTRLTVT.

The chain links TRBV6-6 to TRBJ2-6; TRBD1 agrees at 10 bases. The CDR3 has 16 residues. The germline V gene has CDR1 MNHNY and CDR2 SVGAGI (reference sequence). The junction had 0 bases not matched to a gene; V was cut back by 4 bases and J by 0 bases. Here the CDR3 reads CASSWTGGSGANVLTF. The CDR3 DNA sequence: TGTGCCAGCAGTTGGACAGGGGGCTCTGGGGCCAACGTCCTGACTTTC.

The gene calls are TRBV10-1 and TRBJ2-6; D remains unclear. V was shortened by 5 bases and J by 5 bases, with 22 bases between the two germline ends. CDR1 WNHNN and CDR2 SYGVQD come from the germline V gene (reference sequence). The CDR3 is 18 amino acids. The CDR3 here is CASSSLARSQSRANVLTF. DNA for the CDR3: TGCGCCAGCAGTAGCTTGGCAAGATCACAAAGTCGGGCCAACGTCCTGACTTTC.

CDR3 nucleotide sequence: TGTGCCAGCACCCTCCCGGACAGTTCACTCTACGAGCAGTACTTC. Encoded protein: CASTLPDSSLYEQYF. The chain carries TRBV21-1 and TRBJ2-7; no DNA check was done on the table's D call, TRBD1. TRBV21-1 is described as a pseudogene. This CDR3 is built from 15 residues.

CDR3 DNA sequence: TGTGCCAGCAGGATTGGGTGGGGAACCGGGGAGCTGTTTTTT. Its translation: CASRIGWGTGELFF. The rearrangement joins TRBV9 to TRBJ2-2; D is unclear. The V end lost 5 bases, the J end lost 5 bases, and 13 bases lay between the germline ends. Germline CDR1 reads SGDLS; CDR2 reads YYNGEE. The CDR3 has 14 amino acids.

V is TRBV27 and J is TRBJ1-1; 10 bases map to TRBD1. CDR1 and CDR2 (germline): MNHEY, SMNVEV (reference sequence). V shed 7 bases and J 3 bases; nucleotides not matched to a gene: 5. The CDR3 totals 14 residues. DNA for the CDR3: TGTGCCAGCAACCCGACAGGGGGCGACACTGAAGCTTTCTTT. This gives the protein CASNPTGGDTEAFF.

V usage is TRBV9 and J usage is TRBJ2-7; D is tentatively TRBD1 or TRBD2 (5 bases each). The germline V and J ends were trimmed by 0 bases and 7 bases, with 14 bases remaining between them. The length of the CDR3 is 14 residues. The germline V gene has CDR1 SGDLS and CDR2 YYNGEE. This CDR3 is CASSVGGTTGEQYF. The CDR3 nucleotides are TGTGCCAGCAGCGTAGGAGGGACCACGGGGGAGCAGTACTTC.